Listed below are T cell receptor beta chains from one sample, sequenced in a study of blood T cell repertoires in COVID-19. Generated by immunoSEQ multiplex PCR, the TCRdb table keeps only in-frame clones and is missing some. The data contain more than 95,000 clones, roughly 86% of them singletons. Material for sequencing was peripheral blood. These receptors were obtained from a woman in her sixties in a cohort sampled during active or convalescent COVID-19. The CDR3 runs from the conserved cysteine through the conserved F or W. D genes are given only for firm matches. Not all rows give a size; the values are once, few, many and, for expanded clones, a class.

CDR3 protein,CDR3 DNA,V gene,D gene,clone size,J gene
CASSSGLIGANEQFF,TGTGCCAGCAGCTCGGGACTAATAGGAGCCAATGAGCAGTTCTTC,TRBV7-3,TRBD2,NA,TRBJ2-1
CASKGATGELFF,TGTGCCAGTAAGGGGGCGACCGGGGAGCTGTTTTTT,TRBV19,TRBD1,NA,TRBJ2-2
CASSLGDRRNQPQHF,TGTGCCAGCAGCTTAGGGGACAGGCGCAATCAGCCCCAGCATTTT,TRBV7-8,TRBD1,NA,TRBJ1-5
CASSYSRGQGSSPLHF,TGTGCCAGCAGTTACTCGAGGGGACAGGGAAGTTCACCCCTCCACTTT,TRBV6-5,TRBD1,few,TRBJ1-6
CAWSGQGNTEAFF,TGTGCCTGGAGTGGACAGGGGAACACTGAAGCTTTCTTT,TRBV30,TRBD1,NA,TRBJ1-1
CATSIPRGGDYGYTF,TGTGCCACCAGCATCCCACGGGGGGGAGACTATGGCTACACCTTC,TRBV15,NA,NA,TRBJ1-2
CASSLVGGQGTSIHTEAFF,TGTGCCAGCAGCTTAGTAGGGGGACAGGGGACCTCTATCCACACTGAAGCTTTCTTT,TRBV7-9,TRBD1,NA,TRBJ1-1
CAWSAGRQANTEAFF,TGTGCCTGGAGTGCTGGGCGACAGGCGAACACTGAAGCTTTCTTT,TRBV30,NA,NA,TRBJ1-1
CASSVPRDRNKAFF,TGTGCCAGTAGTGTTCCGCGGGACAGGAACAAGGCTTTCTTT,TRBV19,TRBD1,NA,TRBJ1-1
CATSDSSSANTGELFF,TGTGCCACCAGTGATTCTAGCAGCGCGAACACCGGGGAGCTGTTTTTT,TRBV24-1,NA,NA,TRBJ2-2
CASSSGLVEQFF,TGTGCCAGCAGTTCGGGGTTGGTGGAGCAGTTCTTC,TRBV6-5,NA,few,TRBJ2-1
CASSLATPPAGEQFF,TGTGCCAGCAGCTTAGCCACACCTCCCGCAGGTGAGCAGTTCTTC,TRBV7-2,NA,few,TRBJ2-1
CASSIRDGGESGANVLTF,TGTGCCAGTAGTATCCGGGACGGGGGAGAATCTGGGGCCAACGTCCTGACTTTC,TRBV19,NA,NA,TRBJ2-6
CASSLGQLRSEYGYTF,TGTGCCAGCAGCCTAGGACAGCTAAGATCAGAATATGGCTACACCTTC,TRBV7-8,NA,NA,TRBJ1-2
CASSDDLRVGADEQFF,TGCGCCAGCAGTGATGATCTCCGGGTAGGGGCCGATGAGCAGTTCTTC,TRBV10-2,NA,NA,TRBJ2-1
CASSGRGSDTQYF,TGTGCCAGTAGCGGCCGAGGGTCAGATACGCAGTATTTT,TRBV19,NA,few,TRBJ2-3
CASSNRQGAGTEAFF,TGCGCCAGCAGCAACCGACAGGGGGCTGGCACTGAAGCTTTCTTT,TRBV5-1,TRBD1,NA,TRBJ1-1
CASRLGTGLNEKLFF,TGCGCCAGCAGATTGGGGACAGGGCTTAATGAAAAACTGTTTTTT,TRBV5-1,TRBD1,NA,TRBJ1-4
CASSLESASPLHF,TGTGCCAGCAGTTTGGAAAGCGCGTCACCCCTCCACTTT,TRBV12-3/TRBV12-4,NA,few,TRBJ1-6
CASSLRGQGIGYTF,TGTGCCAGCAGTTTAAGGGGACAGGGGATTGGCTACACCTTC,TRBV27,TRBD1,NA,TRBJ1-2
CASSQGQNTEAFF,TGTGCCAGCAGCCAAGGGCAGAACACTGAAGCTTTCTTT,TRBV3-1/TRBV3-2,NA,NA,TRBJ1-1
CASSLAFRESLQETQYF,TGTGCCAGCAGCTTAGCTTTTCGGGAGTCCCTCCAAGAGACCCAGTACTTC,TRBV7-8,NA,NA,TRBJ2-5
CASSLGRGQGRYQPQHF,TGTGCCAGCAGCTTAGGGCGGGGGCAGGGGCGGTATCAGCCCCAGCATTTT,TRBV11-2,NA,NA,TRBJ1-5
CASSLAGRGWDTQYF,TGTGCCAGCAGCTTGGCCGGGCGGGGTTGGGATACGCAGTATTTT,TRBV5-4,NA,NA,TRBJ2-3
CASSGAGSSGNTIYF,TGTGCCAGCAGCGGCGCAGGTAGCTCTGGAAACACCATATATTTT,TRBV11-1,NA,NA,TRBJ1-3
CASSLTVARQAYGYTF,TGCGCCAGCAGCCTGACGGTCGCCAGGCAAGCCTATGGCTACACCTTC,TRBV5-1,NA,NA,TRBJ1-2
CASSYSTDTGELFF,TGTGCCAGCAGTTACTCTACAGACACCGGGGAGCTGTTTTTT,TRBV6-2/TRBV6-3,NA,medium-sized,TRBJ2-2
CASSPRIGGGYEQYF,TGTGCCAGCAGCCCTCGAATAGGGGGCGGCTACGAGCAGTACTTC,TRBV9,TRBD1,NA,TRBJ2-7
CATSDPTGNTGELFF,TGTGCCACCAGTGACCCGACAGGGAACACCGGGGAGCTGTTTTTT,TRBV24-1,NA,few,TRBJ2-2
CASSGGTSGREGPYNEQFF,TGTGCCAGCAGCGGTGGGACTAGCGGGAGGGAGGGCCCTTACAATGAGCAGTTCTTC,TRBV7-3,TRBD2,NA,TRBJ2-1
CATGQTPGTQYF,TGTGCCACCGGACAGACCCCAGGCACGCAGTATTTT,TRBV24-1,NA,NA,TRBJ2-3
CASSLSGNTEAFF,TGTGCCAGCAGCTTGTCAGGGAACACTGAAGCTTTCTTT,TRBV7-3,NA,NA,TRBJ1-1
CASSSGAPSAGGRYEQFF,TGCGCCAGCAGCTCGGGGGCCCCTTCAGCGGGGGGCAGGTATGAGCAGTTCTTC,TRBV5-1,TRBD2,NA,TRBJ2-1
CASSDFYEQYF,TGCGCCAGCAGCGACTTCTACGAGCAGTACTTC,TRBV10-2,NA,NA,TRBJ2-7
CASSGQSNTGELFF,TGTGCCAGCAGTGGACAGAGTAACACCGGGGAGCTGTTTTTT,TRBV6-4,NA,few,TRBJ2-2
CASTGGQTGLGGELFF,TGTGCCAGCACAGGAGGACAGACTGGCTTGGGGGGGGAACTGTTTTTT,TRBV2,NA,NA,TRBJ1-4
CASSRARGDQETQYF,TGTGCCAGCAGCCGAGCCAGGGGAGACCAAGAGACCCAGTACTTC,TRBV11-3,NA,NA,TRBJ2-5
CASSPRQGTEAFF,TGTGCCAGCAGCCCTAGACAGGGCACTGAAGCTTTCTTT,TRBV7-9,TRBD1,NA,TRBJ1-1
CASSQGQRHQPQHF,TGTGCCAGCAGCCAGGGCCAACGGCATCAGCCCCAGCATTTT,TRBV4-2,NA,NA,TRBJ1-5
CSAGGGDRGRNTQYF,TGCAGTGCTGGTGGAGGGGACAGGGGGAGGAATACGCAGTATTTT,TRBV20-1,TRBD1,NA,TRBJ2-3
CASSFGGQGALEQYF,TGTGCCAGCAGCTTTGGGGGACAGGGAGCCCTGGAGCAGTACTTC,TRBV5-4,TRBD1,once,TRBJ2-7
CASSSSYLGRYGYTF,TGTGCCAGCAGTTCATCCTATTTGGGGCGATATGGCTACACCTTC,TRBV28,NA,NA,TRBJ1-2
CASHGAQETQYF,TGTGCCAGCCATGGAGCGCAAGAGACCCAGTACTTC,TRBV6-5,NA,NA,TRBJ2-5
CASSSQGLPNSPLHF,TGTGCCAGCAGCTCACAGGGGCTGCCTAATTCACCCCTCCACTTT,TRBV7-2,TRBD1,NA,TRBJ1-6